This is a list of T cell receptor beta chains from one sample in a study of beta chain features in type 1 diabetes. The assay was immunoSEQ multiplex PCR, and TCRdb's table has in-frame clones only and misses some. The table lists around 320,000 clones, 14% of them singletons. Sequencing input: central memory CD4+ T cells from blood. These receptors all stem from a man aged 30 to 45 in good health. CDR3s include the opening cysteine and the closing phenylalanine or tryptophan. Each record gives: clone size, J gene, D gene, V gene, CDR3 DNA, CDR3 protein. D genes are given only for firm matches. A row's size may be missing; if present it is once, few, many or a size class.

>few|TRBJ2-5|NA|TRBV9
TGTGCCAGCAGCGTCGGACTGACGTACCAAGAGACCCAGTACTTC
CASSVGLTYQETQYF
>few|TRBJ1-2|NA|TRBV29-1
TGCAGCGTCAGACAGGAGGACAACTATGGCTACACCTTC
CSVRQEDNYGYTF
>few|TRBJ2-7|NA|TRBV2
TGTGCCAGCAGTGGATCCGAGGGAGTCTACGAGCAGTACTTC
CASSGSEGVYEQYF
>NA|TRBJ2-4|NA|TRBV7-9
TGTGCCAGCAGCCACTACGGTAGGGCCAAAAACATTCAGTACTTC
CASSHYGRAKNIQYF
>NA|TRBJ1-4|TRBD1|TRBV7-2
TGTGCCAGCAGCCGCGACAGGGTTCCACAGAGTGAAAAACTGTTTTTT
CASSRDRVPQSEKLFF
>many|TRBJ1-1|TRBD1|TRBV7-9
TGTGCCAGCAGTCCCGGGACAGGGTTTCTGCGGGCTTTCTTT
CASSPGTGFLRAFF
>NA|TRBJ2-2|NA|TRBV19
TGTGCCAGTAAAACAGGGACCTTGAACACCGGGGAGCTGTTTTTT
CASKTGTLNTGELFF
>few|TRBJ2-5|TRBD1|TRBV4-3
TGCGCCAGCAGCAAGGGACAGGGCCAAGAGACCCAGTACTTC
CASSKGQGQETQYF
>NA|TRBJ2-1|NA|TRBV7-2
TGTGCCAGCAGCTTAGCCGGGCCAGGCGGTGAGCAGTTCTTC
CASSLAGPGGEQFF
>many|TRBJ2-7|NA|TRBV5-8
TGTGCCAGCAGCTTGTCGACAGAGCAGTACTTC
CASSLSTEQYF
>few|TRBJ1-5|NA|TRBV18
TGTGCCAGCTCACCAGCGAGTCAGCCCCAGCATTTT
CASSPASQPQHF
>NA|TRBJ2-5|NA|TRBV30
TGTGCCTGGAGTGGGGGACTTAAAGAGACCCAGTACTTC
CAWSGGLKETQYF
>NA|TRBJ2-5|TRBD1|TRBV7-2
TGTGCCAGCAGCCGGGGACAGGAAGAGACCCAGTACTTC
CASSRGQEETQYF
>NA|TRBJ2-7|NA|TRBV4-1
TGCGCCAGCAGCCAAGATGGAAGGAGACAGGGAGGTAGGGAGCAGTACTTC
CASSQDGRRQGGREQYF
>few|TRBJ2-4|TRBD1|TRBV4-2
TGTGCCAGCAGCATGGGACAGGAGAACATTCAGTACTTC
CASSMGQENIQYF
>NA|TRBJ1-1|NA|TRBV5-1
TGCGCCAGCAGCTTGGATGGGGCGTCGAGGAACACTGAAGCTTTCTTT
CASSLDGASRNTEAFF
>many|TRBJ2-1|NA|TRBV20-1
TGCAGTGCTCAACAGGTCCACGAGCAGTTCTTC
CSAQQVHEQFF
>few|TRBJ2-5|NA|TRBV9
TGTGCCAGCAGCACTACCCCCTACGAAGAGACCCAGTACTTC
CASSTTPYEETQYF
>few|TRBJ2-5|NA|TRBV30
TGTGCCTGGAGTGCCCGAGGCGAGACCCAGTACTTC
CAWSARGETQYF
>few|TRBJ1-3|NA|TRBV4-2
TGTGCCAGCAGCCCCCAACCAAATACTGGAAACACCATATATTTT
CASSPQPNTGNTIYF
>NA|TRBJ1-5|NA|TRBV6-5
TGTGCCAGCAGCTCAGGTTATAGCAATCAGCCCCAGCATTTT
CASSSGYSNQPQHF
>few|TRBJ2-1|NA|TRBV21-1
TGTGCCACTCCCTTGGTGGTGTACAATGAGCAGTTCTTC
CATPLVVYNEQFF
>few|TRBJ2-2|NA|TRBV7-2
TGTGCCTCCCGTAGGCGGGGGCCCCCTACCACCGGGGAGCTGTTTTTT
CASRRRGPPTTGELFF
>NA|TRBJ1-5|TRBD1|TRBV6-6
TGTGCCAGCAGACAGACAGGGTCGGGTCAGCCCCAGCATTTT
CASRQTGSGQPQHF
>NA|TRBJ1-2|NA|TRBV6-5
TGTGCCAGCAGTAACCATCAACAGGGCGCCTATGGCTACACCTTC
CASSNHQQGAYGYTF
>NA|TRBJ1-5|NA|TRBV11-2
TGTGCCAGCAGCTTGACACAGCATCAGCCCCAGCATTTT
CASSLTQHQPQHF
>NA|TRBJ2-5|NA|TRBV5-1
TGCGCCAGCAGCCTACGCGCCCTACTAGGCTCACAAGAGACCCAGTACTTC
CASSLRALLGSQETQYF
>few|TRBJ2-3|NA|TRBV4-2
TGTGCCAGCAGCCAAGAAGTGGGAGTAGGAGATACGCAGTATTTT
CASSQEVGVGDTQYF
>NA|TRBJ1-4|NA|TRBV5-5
TGTGCCAGCAGCTTGTTCGGCGGTCGAAATGAAAAACTGTTTTTT
CASSLFGGRNEKLFF
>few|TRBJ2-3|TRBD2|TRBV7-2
TGTGCCAGCAGCCCTACTAGCGGGGGTGGCGGAGATACGCAGTATTTT
CASSPTSGGGGDTQYF
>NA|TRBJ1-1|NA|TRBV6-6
TGTGCCACCGAAGGGGGTTTGCACACTGAAGCTTTCTTT
CATEGGLHTEAFF
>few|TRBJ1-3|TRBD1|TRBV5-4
TGTGCCAGCAGCTTGCGTGGACAGGCGAACACCATATATTTT
CASSLRGQANTIYF
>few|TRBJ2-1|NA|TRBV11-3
TGTGCCAGCAGCTTAGACGTCCGTGAGCAGTTCTTC
CASSLDVREQFF
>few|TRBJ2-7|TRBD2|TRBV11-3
TGTGCCAGCAGGTTTAATGGTGCGGGGGGTTCCGAGCAGTACTTC
CASRFNGAGGSEQYF
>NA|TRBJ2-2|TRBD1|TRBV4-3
TGCGCCAGCAGCCGATCGCCAACAGGGGGCTCGGCCGGGGAGCTGTTTTTT
CASSRSPTGGSAGELFF
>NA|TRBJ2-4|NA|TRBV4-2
TGTGCCAGCAGCCAAGATTCTTGGGGATTAAACATTCAGTACTTC
CASSQDSWGLNIQYF
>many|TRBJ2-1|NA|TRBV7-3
TGTGCCAGCAGCTTGAGTGGAGGTGAGCAGTTCTTC
CASSLSGGEQFF
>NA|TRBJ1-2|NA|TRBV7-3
TGTGCCAGCAGCTTAAAGCGTCAGCAAGTTAACTATGGCTACACCTTC
CASSLKRQQVNYGYTF
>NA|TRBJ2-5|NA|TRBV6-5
TGTGCCAGCAGTCGCAGTGCTGCCGGAGAGACCCAGTACTTC
CASSRSAAGETQYF
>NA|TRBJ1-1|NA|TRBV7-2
TGTGCCAGCAGCCTACGAAGCACTGAAGCTTTCTTT
CASSLRSTEAFF
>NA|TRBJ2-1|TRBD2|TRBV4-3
TGCGCCAGCAGCCAAAGCCCCCCGGGACTAGCGGTCAATGAGCAGTTCTTC
CASSQSPPGLAVNEQFF
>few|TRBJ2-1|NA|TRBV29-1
TGCAGCGTTGAAGGCCTAGGTTTCAATGAGCAGTTCTTC
CSVEGLGFNEQFF
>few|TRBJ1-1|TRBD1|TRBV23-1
TGCGCCAGCAGCCGCCCGGGACAGGGAGGGAACACTGAAGCTTTCTTT
CASSRPGQGGNTEAFF
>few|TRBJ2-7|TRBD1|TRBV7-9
TGTGCCAGCAGCTTAGGTCCAGGGGGCTTCTACGAGCAGTACTTC
CASSLGPGGFYEQYF